This T cell receptor (beta chain) stems from a study of blood T cell repertoires in COVID-19. Germline V gene data show CDR1 as MNHEY and CDR2 as SVGAGI. V dropped 0 bases and J dropped 6 bases, with 12 bases sitting between them. There are 14 residues in the CDR3. TCRdb's copy holds only in-frame clones and misses some; the assay was immunoSEQ multiplex PCR. Of under 500,000 clones detected, 80% to 90% appear once; the ten largest clones hold roughly 1.1%. What was sequenced was PBMCs or T cells enriched from blood (not recorded which). This receptor was taken from a man younger than 45 who had recovered from COVID-19. The chain links TRBV6-5 to TRBJ2-7, with D perhaps TRBD1 (6 bases). Here the CDR3 DNA reads TGTGCCAGCAGTTACTCGAGGGACATGGGCGAGCAGTACTTC. Translating gives CASSYSRDMGEQYF.